This is a list of T cell receptor beta chains from one sample in a study of T cell responses to AZD1222 COVID-19 vaccine. Profiling relied on immunoSEQ multiplex PCR, and the TCRdb table lists in-frame clones only, not all of them. The sample yields 150,000 to 200,000 clones, about nine tenths seen once. The sequenced sample was peripheral blood, obtained on day 0 of AZD1222 vaccination. The receptors come from an adult in good health. The conserved cysteine and the conserved F or W are not part of the CDR3 here.

j_call,v_call,cdr3_aa
TRBJ1-1,TRBV4-1,ASSQGTTGGYTEAF
TRBJ1-5,TRBV18,ASSTGTSGNQPQH
TRBJ1-1,TRBV7-9,ASSLGEGPEAF
TRBJ2-7,TRBV25-1,ASSSRGRGFGTAYEQY
TRBJ1-3,TRBV6-5,ASSFDRAISGNTIY
TRBJ2-1,TRBV19,ASSRGLAGGDYNEQF
TRBJ2-1,TRBV29-1,SVATSGTYNEQF
TRBJ2-3,TRBV9,ASSVAGLAGGRADTQY
TRBJ2-7,TRBV5-4,ASSHPGPFYEQY
TRBJ1-1,TRBV5-4,ASSGGGGRNTEAF
TRBJ1-2,TRBV27,ASTKDGRGQGSYGYT
TRBJ2-2,TRBV12-3/TRBV12-4,ASSLGAGWLF
TRBJ1-1,TRBV5-1,ASSPGEVRTTEAF
TRBJ2-1,TRBV7-3,ASSLTPPGQGSRDEQF
TRBJ2-3,TRBV3-1/TRBV3-2,ASSHDGGGGPADTQY
TRBJ1-3,TRBV25-1,ASSGQGYAGNTIY
TRBJ1-1,TRBV5-5,ASSWNTEAF
TRBJ1-1,TRBV27,ASSHARQERNTEAF
TRBJ2-1,TRBV5-1,ASWDGSESEQF
TRBJ1-2,TRBV2,ASSEVRAPGGYT
TRBJ1-1,TRBV6-5,ASSSSVMNTEAF
TRBJ1-6,TRBV4-2,ASSQDVGQGGGSPLH
TRBJ2-3,TRBV24-1,ATSDASGASTDTQY
TRBJ2-7,TRBV29-1,SGLSGTPTYEQY
TRBJ1-3,TRBV6-5,ASSSNRAGGNTIY
TRBJ1-6,TRBV5-4,ASSPTGNNSPLH
TRBJ1-2,TRBV28,ASSLLNRVPYGYT
TRBJ2-1,TRBV7-9,ASSLLAGSYNEQF
TRBJ1-3,TRBV18,ASSPVDSGNTIY